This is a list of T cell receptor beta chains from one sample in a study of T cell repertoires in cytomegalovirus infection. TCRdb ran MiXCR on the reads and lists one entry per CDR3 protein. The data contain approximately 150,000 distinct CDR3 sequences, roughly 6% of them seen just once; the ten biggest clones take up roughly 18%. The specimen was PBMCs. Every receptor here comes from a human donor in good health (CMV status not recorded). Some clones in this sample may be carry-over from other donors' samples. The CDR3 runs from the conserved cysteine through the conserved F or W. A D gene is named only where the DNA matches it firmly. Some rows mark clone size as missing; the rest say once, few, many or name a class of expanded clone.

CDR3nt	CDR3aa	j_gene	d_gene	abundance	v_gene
TGTGCCAGCAGCTTAGTGTCAGGGTCGAGCGGGGAGCTGTTTTTT	CASSLVSGSSGELFF	TRBJ2-2	.	many	TRBV7-2
TGTGCCAGCAGCTTAAGTGCTCACTACAATGAGCAGTTCTTC	CASSLSAHYNEQFF	TRBJ2-1	.	.	TRBV7-3
TGTGCCAGCAGCTCAAGCAATAGCTCCTACAATGAGCAGTTCTTC	CASSSSNSSYNEQFF	TRBJ2-1	.	.	TRBV7-9
TGCAGTGCTAGTCAGGAGGGGACTACGCAGTATTTT	CSASQEGTTQYF	TRBJ2-3	.	many	TRBV20-1
TGTGCCAGCAGTTTAGATAGAACAGTTAATAGCAATCAGCCCCAGCATTTT	CASSLDRTVNSNQPQHF	TRBJ1-5	.	many	TRBV12-3/TRBV12-4
TGTGCCAGCAGCTTAGGCCGGAGATTCACTGAAGCTTTCTTT	CASSLGRRFTEAFF	TRBJ1-1	.	many	TRBV11-1
TGTGCCACCAGCAGAGATGGAGCCTTC	CATSRDGAF	TRBJ2-4	.	few	TRBV15
TGTGCCAGCCTCGGACTAGCGGGGATCCAAGAGACCCAGTACTTC	CASLGLAGIQETQYF	TRBJ2-5	TRBD2	many	TRBV28
TGTGCCAGCAGCTTAGCAGCCAGCGGGGTCACAGATACGCAGTATTTT	CASSLAASGVTDTQYF	TRBJ2-3	TRBD2	many	TRBV7-2
TGTGCCAGCAGCCTGGGACGGTACTCTGGAAACACCATATATTTT	CASSLGRYSGNTIYF	TRBJ1-3	.	.	TRBV3-1
TGTGCCAGCAGCCTTTCCGGGCCCAAAGCTTTCTTT	CASSLSGPKAFF	TRBJ1-1	.	many	TRBV7-9
TGTGCCAGCAGTTCCAGACTAGCGGGGGGGAAAAGGCAGTTCTTC	CASSSRLAGGKRQFF	TRBJ2-1	TRBD2	many	TRBV12-3/TRBV12-4
TGTGCCAGCAGCTTAATGATGTATCAGACCCAGTACTTC	CASSLMMYQTQYF	TRBJ2-5	.	many	TRBV7-8
TGTGCCAGCAGGCCGGGCCAAGAGACCCAGTACTTC	CASRPGQETQYF	TRBJ2-5	.	few	TRBV6-1
TGTGCCAGCAGCACCGGGGGAAGCTCCTACAATGAGCAGTTCTTC	CASSTGGSSYNEQFF	TRBJ2-1	.	.	TRBV7-3
TGTGCCAGCAGCTTAGGAGTATATGAGCAGTTCTTC	CASSLGVYEQFF	TRBJ2-1	.	many	TRBV7-9
TGTGCCAGCAGTCCGGGCCCGGGGAGGCCCCAGCATTTT	CASSPGPGRPQHF	TRBJ1-5	.	few	TRBV7-9
TGTGCCAGCAGCCCACCCCCCGGGTTCGGGTACGAGCAGTACTTC	CASSPPPGFGYEQYF	TRBJ2-7	.	many	TRBV7-2
TGTGCCAGCAGAAGGGCAAACTATGGCTACACCTTC	CASRRANYGYTF	TRBJ1-2	.	many	TRBV28
TGTGCCAGCAGCTTATCTCAGGGGCCGTTGGGCGAGCAGTACTTC	CASSLSQGPLGEQYF	TRBJ2-7	.	many	TRBV5-5
TGTGCCAGCAGCCGAACTACAGGTGTCTACGAGCAGTACTTC	CASSRTTGVYEQYF	TRBJ2-7	.	many	TRBV7-2
TGTGCCAGCAGTCTTCAACTCGGGACAGTGCGCCAAGAGACCCAGTACTTC	CASSLQLGTVRQETQYF	TRBJ2-5	TRBD1	many	TRBV6-2/TRBV6-3
TGTGCCAGCAGTCTGACAGGGAAGACTGAAGCTTTCTTT	CASSLTGKTEAFF	TRBJ1-1	TRBD1	many	TRBV28